This T cell receptor (beta chain) was recovered during a study of shared clonotypes between healthy human individuals. The wider study: Ranging from 18 to 49 in age, donors were a couple of women and a few men.

Data came from immunoSEQ multiplex PCR; TCRdb stores just in-frame clones and leaves some out. The repertoire holds approximately 2.1 million clones, over 90% seen once, with 0.3% to 0.4% in the top ten. Of note for this clone: Its target is not known.

Subsets obtained from CD4+ cells comprised CD45RA+ naive and CD45RA-negative memory cells. Between the trimmed V and J ends, which lost 1 base and 1 base, there was a span of 7 bases. Germline V CDR1 and CDR2: LNHDA, SQIVND (reference sequence). The CDR3 is 14 amino acids. Study results and caveats: The sharing of 4.5% to 5.5% of naive CD4 clonotypes was seen across a handful of donors. The researchers took only blood, and tissue repertoires probably look different.

The TCR sequence derives from a young man in good health. Some clones in this sample may be carry-over from other donors' samples. This rearrangement joins TRBV19 to TRBJ1-1, with unresolved D. The sequencing sample was made of naive CD4+ T cells from PBMCs. The sample's subset: CD45RA+ positively selected. The CDR3 DNA reads TGTGCCAGTAGTATAGTGGCGGCGAACACTGAAGCTTTCTTT. Protein: CASSIVAANTEAFF.